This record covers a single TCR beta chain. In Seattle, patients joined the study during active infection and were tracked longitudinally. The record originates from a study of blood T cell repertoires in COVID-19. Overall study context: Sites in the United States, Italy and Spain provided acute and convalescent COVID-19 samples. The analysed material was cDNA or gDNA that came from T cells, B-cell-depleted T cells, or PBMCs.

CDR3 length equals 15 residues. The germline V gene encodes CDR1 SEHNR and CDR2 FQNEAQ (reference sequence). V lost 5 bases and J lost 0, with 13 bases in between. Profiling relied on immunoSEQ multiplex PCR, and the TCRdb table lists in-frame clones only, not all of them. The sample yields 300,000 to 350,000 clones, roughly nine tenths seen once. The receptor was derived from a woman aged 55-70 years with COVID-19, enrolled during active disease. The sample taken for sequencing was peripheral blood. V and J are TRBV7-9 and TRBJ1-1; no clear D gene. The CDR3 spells CASSPPAGVNTEAFF. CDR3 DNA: TGTGCCAGCAGCCCTCCCGCCGGGGTGAACACTGAAGCTTTCTTT.